This T cell receptor beta chain was captured by sequencing in a study of neurological immune-mediated disorders. V was shortened by 0 bases and J by 12 bases, with 22 bases between the two germline ends. The CDR3 loop spans 16 amino acids. Germline CDR1 is SGHDT and CDR2 is YYEEEE. TCRdb ran MiXCR on the 5' RACE reads and lists one entry per CDR3 protein. The profile covers 80,000 to 100,000 distinct CDR3 sequences, with 5% to 6% appearing a single time and roughly 7.9% taken by the ten largest. This clonotype was seen many times. Antigen unknown. Time point here: longitudinal time-point 2. Where libraries were unsorted, they were derived from 2 million PBMCs stored at -80 degrees C. Findings of the study overall: The multiple sclerosis repertoire cluster was associated with no clinical or MRI feature.

The sample taken for sequencing was PBMCs. The chain employs TRBV5-6 and TRBJ2-1, with a tentative D call TRBD2 (7 bases). This TCR derives from a woman aged 60-75 years with multiple sclerosis. CDR3 residues: CASSLGGGPVLGGQFF. For the CDR3, the DNA is TGTGCCAGCAGCTTGGGCGGGGGCCCCGTCCTCGGGGGGCAGTTCTTC.